This TCR beta chain was sequenced for a study of T cell repertoires in cytomegalovirus infection (dated by TCRdb to the late 2010s). Looking at the study overall: The HLA type of each donor mattered for the analysis, because public TCR beta signatures pointed to carriage of CMV infection along with the matching HLA type.

CDR3 length: 13 amino acids, cysteine to phenylalanine. Of all the DNA, just the CDR3 is kept, 39 bases in frame from base 1. The germline V gene specifies SGHTA as CDR1 and FQGTGA as CDR2. Trimming at the junction amounts to 1 base on V and 2 bases on J, and the germline ends lie 5 bases apart. In this sample, this clonotype turned up many times. Its antigen is still unknown. No much larger clonotype is one base removed from it; base qualities were not supplied. What the study reported, not specific to this receptor: The ex vivo response was dominated by HLA-C-restricted CMV-specific TCR beta clonotypes, and the single most frequent clonotype in two of eight donors was supplied by these HLA-C-restricted clonotypes. Carriers of CMV infection plus the relevant HLA type were discriminated by the cumulative frequency of public TCR beta family members in the study cohort and in an independent roughly 320-donor cohort.

TCRdb records Illumina HiSeq 1500 as the sequencer. TCRdb took the public reads, trimmed them with fastp at Q25, ran MiXCR for clone calling and kept in-frame beta chains. Under each unique CDR3 protein, matching rows form one entry showing the most common genes and DNA. For this sample there are a few hundred thousand distinct CDR3 sequences; about 17% appear just once. 12% of the sample comes from the top ten. The TCR originated in a human donor in good health (CMV status not recorded). Some clones in this sample may be carry-over from other donors' samples. Material: PBMCs. Recombination connected TRBV7-3 to TRBJ1-1, with the D gene too uncertain to name. The nucleotides read TGTGCCAGCAGCTTAAATCACAACACTGAAGCTTTCTTT. This gives the protein CASSLNHNTEAFF.